This paragraph reports one T cell receptor (beta chain). The target antigen is unknown. The sample comes from a study of a mutant IDH1 vaccine in newly diagnosed glioma. CDR1 is MNHEY, CDR2 SMNVEV, per germline (reference sequence). The CDR3 sequence is 16 residues long. Unmatched junction bases numbered 5, after V lost 3 bases and J lost 3 bases. Data came from immunoSEQ multiplex PCR; TCRdb stores just in-frame clones and leaves some out. This sample carries around 80,000 clones, 85% to 90% of them seen once, and the ten largest clones take roughly 0.81%. The time point was: week 23, last vaccination. What each vaccine dose contained was 300 ug of mutant IDH1 20-mer peptide, accompanied by topical imiquimod.

This rearrangement joins TRBV27 to TRBJ2-2; 9 bases agree with TRBD1. The TCR originated in a woman in her fifties or sixties with glioma. The sample consisted of PBMCs, taken from a glioma patient whose treatment included an IDH1 peptide vaccine. This chain's CDR3 is CASSFWDRVDTGELFF. The CDR3 nucleotides are TGTGCCAGCAGTTTCTGGGACAGGGTAGACACCGGGGAGCTGTTTTTT.